This is a list of T cell receptor beta chains from one sample in a study of long-term antiretroviral therapy in people with HIV. Some clones are missing from TCRdb's copy, which holds only in-frame ones; the method was immunoSEQ multiplex PCR. The table records more than 35,000 clones, approximately 85% of them present only once. Source: unsorted PBMCs, taken 2.2 years after starting antiretroviral therapy. These receptors all come from a man aged 18-30 years with HIV. Each CDR3 is given with its conserved first and last residue. The order of the fields is J gene, clone size, D gene, V gene, CDR3 protein, CDR3 DNA. A D gene is named only where the DNA matches it firmly. The size entry is marked missing in some rows and otherwise reads once, few, many or a size class.

TRBJ2-7	-	-	TRBV4-1	CASSHPTGVYEQYF	TGCGCCAGCAGCCATCCCACGGGGGTATACGAGCAGTACTTC
TRBJ2-4	-	TRBD2	TRBV6-5	CASSYSTAGGDIQYF	TGTGCCAGCAGTTACTCGACAGCGGGGGGGGACATTCAGTACTTC
TRBJ2-3	-	-	TRBV4-1	CASSQATGGPGPDTQYF	TGCGCCAGCAGCCAGGCCACTGGGGGCCCGGGCCCAGATACGCAGTATTTT
TRBJ2-2	-	-	TRBV7-9	CASSEWNTGELFF	TGTGCCAGCAGCGAATGGAACACCGGGGAGCTGTTTTTT
TRBJ2-1	-	-	TRBV5-1	CASSFDRYEQFF	TGCGCCAGCAGCTTTGATAGATATGAGCAGTTCTTC
TRBJ2-3	-	TRBD1	TRBV5-1	CASSSGTGSTDTQYF	TGCGCCAGCAGCTCGGGGACAGGTAGCACAGATACGCAGTATTTT
TRBJ2-7	once	TRBD1	TRBV6-5	CASRPGQEINEQYF	TGTGCCAGCAGACCGGGACAGGAAATCAACGAGCAGTACTTC
TRBJ2-3	-	TRBD2	TRBV27	CASSIRLAGLFTDTQYF	TGTGCCAGCAGTATACGACTAGCGGGACTCTTCACAGATACGCAGTATTTT
TRBJ2-1	-	TRBD2	TRBV4-1	CASSQESVAGVFDEQFF	TGCGCCAGCAGCCAAGAATCGGTAGCGGGGGTATTCGATGAGCAGTTCTTC
TRBJ2-7	-	-	TRBV19	CASSISGTYEQYF	TGTGCCAGTAGTATTAGCGGAACTTACGAGCAGTACTTC
TRBJ1-3	-	-	TRBV5-1	CASGTDGSSGNTIYF	TGCGCCAGCGGAACGGACGGGAGCTCTGGAAACACCATATATTTT
TRBJ2-7	once	-	TRBV29-1	CSVWDTDYEQYF	TGCAGCGTTTGGGACACGGACTACGAGCAGTACTTC
TRBJ2-1	-	-	TRBV19	CASSITSSNEQFF	TGTGCCAGTAGTATAACTAGCAGCAATGAGCAGTTCTTC
TRBJ1-1	-	TRBD1	TRBV2	CASRQSTGGYTEAFF	TGTGCCAGCAGACAATCGACAGGGGGCTACACTGAAGCTTTCTTT
TRBJ2-1	-	-	TRBV10-3	CAISESNRGGDEQFF	TGTGCCATCAGTGAGTCGAATCGCGGGGGCGATGAGCAGTTCTTC
TRBJ2-1	-	-	TRBV5-1	CASSLGPDYNEQFF	TGCGCCAGCAGCTTGGGTCCGGACTACAATGAGCAGTTCTTC
TRBJ1-2	once	-	TRBV7-2	CASSRDRIGGYTF	TGTGCCAGCAGCCGAGACAGGATCGGCGGCTACACCTTC
TRBJ2-2	-	-	TRBV18	CASSTQRTGELFF	TGTGCCAGCTCAACACAGCGAACCGGGGAGCTGTTTTTT
TRBJ1-2	-	TRBD1	TRBV10-3	CAISESTGPAVF	TGTGCCATCAGTGAGTCGACAGGGCCTGCAGTCTTC
TRBJ1-1	-	-	TRBV5-5	CASSLGSPREYNTEAFF	TGTGCCAGCAGCTTGGGGTCTCCCAGGGAGTATAACACTGAAGCTTTCTTT
TRBJ1-2	-	-	TRBV5-4	CASKTLNDYGYTF	TGTGCCAGTAAAACTTTGAACGACTATGGCTACACCTTC
TRBJ2-3	-	TRBD2	TRBV29-1	CSVITSGGTDTQYF	TGCAGCGTTATCACTAGCGGGGGCACAGATACGCAGTATTTT
TRBJ2-7	-	TRBD1	TRBV15	CATSRDRRTGTRREQYF	TGTGCCACCAGCAGAGATCGCAGGACAGGGACTCGGAGGGAGCAGTACTTC
TRBJ1-5	-	-	TRBV6-1	CASSESPHNQPQHF	TGTGCCAGCAGTGAATCCCCCCATAATCAGCCCCAGCATTTT
TRBJ1-2	-	TRBD1	TRBV7-9	CASSRTGGRVYGYTF	TGTGCCAGCAGCCGGACAGGGGGCAGGGTCTATGGCTACACCTTC
TRBJ1-5	-	-	TRBV7-2	CASSFNPGQPQHF	TGTGCCAGCAGCTTCAATCCAGGTCAGCCCCAGCATTTT
TRBJ1-2	-	TRBD1	TRBV11-1	CASSPTGDGYTF	TGTGCCAGCAGCCCCACAGGGGATGGCTACACCTTC
TRBJ2-2	-	TRBD1	TRBV10-3	CAITKTRTGAGTGELFF	TGTGCCATCACCAAAACTAGGACAGGTGCAGGCACCGGGGAGCTGTTTTTT
TRBJ1-6	few	-	TRBV30	CAWRKGAVNSPLHF	TGTGCCTGGAGGAAGGGTGCAGTTAATTCACCCCTCCACTTT
TRBJ1-2	-	-	TRBV12-5	CASGLQAGDGYGYTF	TGTGCTAGTGGTTTGCAGGCAGGGGACGGCTATGGCTACACCTTC
TRBJ2-1	-	-	TRBV7-9	CASSSGGHRLF	TGTGCCAGCAGCTCTGGGGGACATCGACTCTTC
TRBJ1-5	-	TRBD1	TRBV2	CASSEGARGLNSNQPQHF	TGTGCCAGCAGTGAAGGGGCCAGGGGGTTAAATAGCAATCAGCCCCAGCATTTT
TRBJ2-3	-	-	TRBV19	CASSLDYGTQYF	TGTGCCAGTAGTCTGGACTATGGCACGCAGTATTTT
TRBJ1-3	-	-	TRBV6-1	CASSEVGTVGGNTIYF	TGTGCCAGCAGTGAAGTTGGTACGGTAGGAGGAAACACCATATATTTT
TRBJ1-5	-	TRBD1	TRBV10-1	CASLTSSGTGRNQPQHF	TGCGCCAGCTTAACTTCATCCGGGACAGGGAGGAATCAGCCCCAGCATTTT
TRBJ1-1	-	-	TRBV5-4	CASSLDFNTEAFF	TGTGCCAGCAGCTTGGACTTCAACACTGAAGCTTTCTTT
TRBJ1-1	-	-	TRBV13	CASSFAWGTRALNTEAFF	TGTGCCAGCAGCTTCGCCTGGGGAACGAGGGCGCTAAACACTGAAGCTTTCTTT
TRBJ2-1	-	TRBD2	TRBV4-3	CASSQVESSGSSYNEQFF	TGCGCCAGCAGCCAAGTGGAATCCAGCGGGAGCTCCTACAATGAGCAGTTCTTC
TRBJ1-4	-	-	TRBV28	CASRGAPTNEKLFF	TGTGCCAGCAGAGGGGCTCCGACTAATGAAAAACTGTTTTTT
TRBJ1-6	-	TRBD1	TRBV2	CASSPRAGGGNSPLHF	TGTGCCAGCAGTCCGCGAGCGGGAGGGGGCAATTCACCCCTCCACTTT
TRBJ2-1	-	TRBD1	TRBV9	CASSVDRGSDEQFF	TGTGCCAGCAGCGTAGACAGGGGCAGCGATGAGCAGTTCTTC
TRBJ2-5	-	-	TRBV7-9	CASSSWTTNQETQYF	TGTGCCAGCAGCTCCTGGACTACCAACCAGGAGACCCAGTACTTC
TRBJ2-5	-	-	TRBV2	CASSYPGEETQYF	TGTGCCAGCAGTTACCCAGGGGAAGAGACCCAGTACTTC
TRBJ1-3	-	-	TRBV7-2	CASSFGSGSGNTIYF	TGTGCCAGCAGCTTCGGGTCGGGTTCTGGAAACACCATATATTTT
TRBJ2-7	-	-	TRBV4-3	CASSQEAEGFPYEQYF	TGCGCCAGCAGCCAAGAAGCGGAGGGCTTCCCCTACGAGCAGTACTTC
TRBJ1-4	-	-	TRBV7-2	CASSSGRFLGNEKLFF	TGTGCCAGCAGCTCCGGACGTTTTTTGGGTAATGAAAAACTGTTTTTT
TRBJ1-5	-	TRBD1	TRBV19	CASSSGQGNQPQHF	TGTGCCAGTAGTAGTGGACAGGGCAATCAGCCCCAGCATTTT
TRBJ2-5	-	-	TRBV15	CATSRDPQAQETQYF	TGTGCCACCAGCAGAGATCCACAGGCCCAAGAGACCCAGTACTTC
TRBJ1-1	-	-	TRBV2	CASSVGWADANTEAFF	TGTGCCAGCAGTGTCGGTTGGGCAGACGCGAACACTGAAGCTTTCTTT
TRBJ2-1	-	TRBD1	TRBV5-8	CASSLAGQARFF	TGTGCCAGCAGCTTGGCCGGACAGGCGAGGTTCTTC
TRBJ1-4	-	-	TRBV2	CASSEGPRQGPGEKLFF	TGTGCCAGCAGTGAAGGGCCCCGGCAGGGTCCGGGAGAAAAACTGTTTTTT
TRBJ1-6	few	TRBD1	TRBV5-4	CASSPRTGDNSPLHF	TGTGCCAGCAGCCCTCGGACAGGGGACAATTCACCCCTCCACTTT
TRBJ2-3	once	TRBD1	TRBV5-1	CASSLGEQGAVDTQYF	TGCGCCAGCAGCTTGGGGGAACAGGGGGCGGTAGATACGCAGTATTTT
TRBJ2-5	-	-	TRBV28	CASSLRDETQYF	TGTGCCAGCAGTCTCAGGGATGAGACCCAGTACTTC